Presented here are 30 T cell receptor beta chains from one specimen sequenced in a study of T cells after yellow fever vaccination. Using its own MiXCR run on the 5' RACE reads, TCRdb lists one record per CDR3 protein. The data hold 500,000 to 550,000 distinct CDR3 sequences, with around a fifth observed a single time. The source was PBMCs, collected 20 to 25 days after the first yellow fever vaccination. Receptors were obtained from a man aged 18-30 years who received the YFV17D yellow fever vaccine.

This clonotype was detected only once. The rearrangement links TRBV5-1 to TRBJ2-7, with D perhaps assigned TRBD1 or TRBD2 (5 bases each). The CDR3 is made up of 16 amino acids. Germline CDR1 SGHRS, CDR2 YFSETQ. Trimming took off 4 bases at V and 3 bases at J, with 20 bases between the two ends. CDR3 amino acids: CASSGAGTPALYEQYF. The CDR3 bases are TGCGCCAGCAGCGGCGCCGGGACCCCGGCACTCTACGAGCAGTACTTC.

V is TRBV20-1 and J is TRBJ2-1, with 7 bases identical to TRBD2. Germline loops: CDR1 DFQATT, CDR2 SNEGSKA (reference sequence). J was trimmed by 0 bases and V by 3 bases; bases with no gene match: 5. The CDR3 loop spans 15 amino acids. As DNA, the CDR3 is TGCAGTGCTAGGCTAGCGGCGGACTCCTACAATGAGCAGTTCTTC. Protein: CSARLAADSYNEQFF.

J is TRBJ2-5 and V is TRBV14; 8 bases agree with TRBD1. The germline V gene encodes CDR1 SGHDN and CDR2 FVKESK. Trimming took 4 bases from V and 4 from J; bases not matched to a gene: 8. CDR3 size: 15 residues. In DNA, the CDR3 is TGTGCCAGCAGCCCACGGATCACAGGGGGAGAGACCCAGTACTTC. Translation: CASSPRITGGETQYF.

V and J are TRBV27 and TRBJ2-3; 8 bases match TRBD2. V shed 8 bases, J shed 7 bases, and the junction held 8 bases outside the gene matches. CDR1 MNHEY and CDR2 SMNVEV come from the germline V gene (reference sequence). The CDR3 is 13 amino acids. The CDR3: CASRASGLYTQYF. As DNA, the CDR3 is TGTGCCAGCCGGGCTAGCGGGCTATATACGCAGTATTTT.

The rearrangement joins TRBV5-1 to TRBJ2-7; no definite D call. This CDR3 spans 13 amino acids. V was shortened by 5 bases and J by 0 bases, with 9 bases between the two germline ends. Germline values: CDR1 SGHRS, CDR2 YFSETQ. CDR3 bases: TGCGCCAGCAGACCATCCGACTCCTACGAGCAGTACTTC. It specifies CASRPSDSYEQYF.

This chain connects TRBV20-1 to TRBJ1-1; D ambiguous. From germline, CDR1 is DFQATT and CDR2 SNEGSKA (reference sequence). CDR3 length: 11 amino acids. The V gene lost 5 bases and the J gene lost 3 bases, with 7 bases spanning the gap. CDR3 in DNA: TGCAGTGCTTTACAGTACACTGAAGCTTTCTTT. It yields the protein CSALQYTEAFF.

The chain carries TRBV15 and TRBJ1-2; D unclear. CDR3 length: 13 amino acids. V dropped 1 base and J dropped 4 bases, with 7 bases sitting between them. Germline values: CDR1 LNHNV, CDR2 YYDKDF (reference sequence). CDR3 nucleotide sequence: TGTGCCACCAGCAGAGCAGGTGGCTATGGCTACACCTTC. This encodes CATSRAGGYGYTF.

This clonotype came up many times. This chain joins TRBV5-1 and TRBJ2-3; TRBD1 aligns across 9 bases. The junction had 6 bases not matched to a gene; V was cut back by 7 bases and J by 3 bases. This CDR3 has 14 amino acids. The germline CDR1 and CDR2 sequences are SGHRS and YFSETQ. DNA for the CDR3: TGCGCCAGCGAGGGGGGACAGGGAACAGATACGCAGTATTTT. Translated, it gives CASEGGQGTDTQYF. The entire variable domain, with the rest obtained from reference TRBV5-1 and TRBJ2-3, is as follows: KAGVTQTPRYLIKTRGQQVTLSCSPISGHRSVSWYQQTPGQGLQFLFEYFSETQRNKGNFPGRFSGRQFSNSRSEMNVSTLELGDSALYLCASEGGQGTDTQYFGPGTRLTVL.

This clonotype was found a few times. Here the CDR3 DNA reads TGTGCCAGCAGTTACGGGCGGGGGCAGCGCACAGATACGCAGTATTTT. As protein: CASSYGRGQRTDTQYF. The chain couples TRBV6-5 to TRBJ2-3; D is perhaps TRBD2 (7 bases). This CDR3 is built from 16 residues. V gave up 2 bases and J gave up 1 base, with 13 bases separating them. From germline, CDR1 is MNHEY and CDR2 SVGAGI.

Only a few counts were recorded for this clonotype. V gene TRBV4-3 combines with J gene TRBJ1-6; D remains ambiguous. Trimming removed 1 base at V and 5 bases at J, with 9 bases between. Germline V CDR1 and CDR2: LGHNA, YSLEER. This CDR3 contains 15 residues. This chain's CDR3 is CASSQVRQDNSPLHF. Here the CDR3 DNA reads TGCGCCAGCAGCCAAGTGCGGCAGGATAATTCACCCCTCCACTTT.

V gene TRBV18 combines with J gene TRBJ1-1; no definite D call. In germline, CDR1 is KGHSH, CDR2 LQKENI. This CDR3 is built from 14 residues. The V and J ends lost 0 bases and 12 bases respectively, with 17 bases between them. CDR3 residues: CASSPPGSIGVSFF. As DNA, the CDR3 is TGTGCCAGCTCACCACCAGGAAGTATCGGGGTATCTTTCTTT. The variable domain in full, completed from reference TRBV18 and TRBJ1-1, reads NAGVMQNPRHLVRRRGQEARLRCSPMKGHSHVYWYRQLPEEGLKFMVYLQKENIIDESGMPKERFSAEFPKEGPSILRIQQVVRGDSAAYFCASSPPGSIGVSFFGQGTRLTVV.

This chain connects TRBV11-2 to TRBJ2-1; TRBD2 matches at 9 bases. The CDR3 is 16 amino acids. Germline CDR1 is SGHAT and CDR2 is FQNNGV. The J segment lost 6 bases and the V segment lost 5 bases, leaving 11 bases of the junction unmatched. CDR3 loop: CASSTEGAGGPNEQFF. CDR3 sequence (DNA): TGTGCCAGCAGCACGGAGGGGGCGGGGGGGCCCAATGAGCAGTTCTTC.

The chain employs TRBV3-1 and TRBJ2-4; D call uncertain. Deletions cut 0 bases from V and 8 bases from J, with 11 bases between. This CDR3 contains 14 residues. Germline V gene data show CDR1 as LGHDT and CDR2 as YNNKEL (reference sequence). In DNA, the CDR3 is TGTGCCAGCAGCCAAGATCTCGGCGGAGACATTCAGTACTTC. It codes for CASSQDLGGDIQYF.

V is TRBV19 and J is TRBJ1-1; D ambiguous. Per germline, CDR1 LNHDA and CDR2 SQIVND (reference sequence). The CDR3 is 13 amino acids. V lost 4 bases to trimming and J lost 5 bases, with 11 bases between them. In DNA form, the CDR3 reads TGTGCCAGTAGTACACGGACGGGAACTGAAGCTTTCTTT. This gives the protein CASSTRTGTEAFF.

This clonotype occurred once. CDR3 nucleotides: TGCGCCAGCAGCCCGGGACCCACAAGCACAGATACGCAGTATTTT. It is translated as CASSPGPTSTDTQYF. The rearrangement uses TRBV5-1 and TRBJ2-3; possibly TRBD1 or TRBD2 for D (5 bases each). Trimming left V 4 bases short and J 0 bases short, with 12 bases between. Germline V CDR1 and CDR2: SGHRS, YFSETQ. The CDR3 runs to 15 residues.

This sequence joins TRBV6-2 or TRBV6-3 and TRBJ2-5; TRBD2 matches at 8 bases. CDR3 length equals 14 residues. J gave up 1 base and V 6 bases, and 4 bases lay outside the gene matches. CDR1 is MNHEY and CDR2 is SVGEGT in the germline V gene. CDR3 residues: CASRPAGGQETQYF. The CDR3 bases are TGTGCCAGCAGACCGGCGGGGGGCCAAGAGACCCAGTACTTC.

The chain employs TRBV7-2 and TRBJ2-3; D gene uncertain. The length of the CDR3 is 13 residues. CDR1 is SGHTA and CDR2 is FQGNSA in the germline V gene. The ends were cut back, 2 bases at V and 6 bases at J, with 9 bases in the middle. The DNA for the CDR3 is TGTGCCAGCAGCTTACAACAGTCGGATACGCAGTATTTT. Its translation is CASSLQQSDTQYF.

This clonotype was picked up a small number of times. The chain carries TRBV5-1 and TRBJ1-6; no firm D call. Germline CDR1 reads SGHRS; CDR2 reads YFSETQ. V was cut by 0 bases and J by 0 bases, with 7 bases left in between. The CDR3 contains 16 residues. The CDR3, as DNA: TGCGCCAGCAGCTTGGTGGAGAGCTCCTATAATTCACCCCTCCACTTT. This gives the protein CASSLVESSYNSPLHF.

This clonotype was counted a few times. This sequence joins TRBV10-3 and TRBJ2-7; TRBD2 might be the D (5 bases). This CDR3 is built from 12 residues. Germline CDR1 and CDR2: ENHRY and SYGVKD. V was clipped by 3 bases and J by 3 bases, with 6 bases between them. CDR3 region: CAISDGDYEQYV. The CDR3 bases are TGTGCCATCAGTGACGGGGACTACGAGCAGTACGTC.

CDR3 residues: CSAYYRGNIQYF. The CDR3, as DNA: TGCAGTGCTTACTACAGGGGGAACATTCAGTACTTC. The V gene is TRBV20-1, the J gene TRBJ2-4, with 8 bases matching TRBD1. Looked up from germline, CDR1 is DFQATT and CDR2 is SNEGSKA (reference sequence). The CDR3 is 12 amino acids. J lost 7 bases, V lost 5 bases, and 4 bases had no gene match.

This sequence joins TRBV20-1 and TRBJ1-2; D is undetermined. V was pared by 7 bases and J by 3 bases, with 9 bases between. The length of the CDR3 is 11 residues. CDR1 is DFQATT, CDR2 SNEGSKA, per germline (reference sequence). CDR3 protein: CSGALDYGYTF. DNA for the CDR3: TGCAGTGGGGCCCTTGACTATGGCTACACCTTC.

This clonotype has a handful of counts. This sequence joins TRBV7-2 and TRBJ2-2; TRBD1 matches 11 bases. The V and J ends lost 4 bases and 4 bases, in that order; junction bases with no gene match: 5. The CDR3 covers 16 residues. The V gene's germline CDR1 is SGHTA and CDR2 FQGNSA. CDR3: CASSSGQGGVTGELFF. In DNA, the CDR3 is TGTGCCAGCAGCTCGGGACAGGGGGGCGTCACCGGGGAGCTGTTTTTT.

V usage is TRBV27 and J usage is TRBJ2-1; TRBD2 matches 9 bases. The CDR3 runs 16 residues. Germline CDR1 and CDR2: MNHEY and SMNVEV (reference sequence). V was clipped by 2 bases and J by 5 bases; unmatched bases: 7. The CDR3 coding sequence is TGTGCCAGCAGTTTAGCGCGACTAGCGGAAAACAATGAGCAGTTCTTC. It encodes CASSLARLAENNEQFF.

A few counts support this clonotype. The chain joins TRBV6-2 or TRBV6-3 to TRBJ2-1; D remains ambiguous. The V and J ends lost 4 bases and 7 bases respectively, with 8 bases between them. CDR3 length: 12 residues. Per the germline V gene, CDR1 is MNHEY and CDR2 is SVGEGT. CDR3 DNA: TGTGCCAGCAGTTTCGGAGCGAATGAGCAGTTCTTC. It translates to CASSFGANEQFF.

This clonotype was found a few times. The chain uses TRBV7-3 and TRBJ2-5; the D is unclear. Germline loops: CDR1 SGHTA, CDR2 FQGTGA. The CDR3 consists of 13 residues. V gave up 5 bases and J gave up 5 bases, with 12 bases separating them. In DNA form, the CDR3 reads TGTGCCAGCAGCCAATACTTTGGGGAGACCCAGTACTTC. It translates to CASSQYFGETQYF.

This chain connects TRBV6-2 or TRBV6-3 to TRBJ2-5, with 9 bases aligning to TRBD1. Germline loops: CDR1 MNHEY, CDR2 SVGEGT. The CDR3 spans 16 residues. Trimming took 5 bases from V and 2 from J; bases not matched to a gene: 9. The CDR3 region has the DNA TGTGCCAGCAGTCCTACACACAGGGGGCCTCAAGAGACCCAGTACTTC. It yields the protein CASSPTHRGPQETQYF.

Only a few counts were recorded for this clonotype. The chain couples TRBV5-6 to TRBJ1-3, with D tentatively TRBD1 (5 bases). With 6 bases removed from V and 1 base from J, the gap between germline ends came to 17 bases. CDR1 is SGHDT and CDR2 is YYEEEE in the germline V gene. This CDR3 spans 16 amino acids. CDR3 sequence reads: CASTTAGVLSGNTIYF. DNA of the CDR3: TGTGCCAGCACCACAGCGGGGGTTCTTTCTGGAAACACCATATATTTT.

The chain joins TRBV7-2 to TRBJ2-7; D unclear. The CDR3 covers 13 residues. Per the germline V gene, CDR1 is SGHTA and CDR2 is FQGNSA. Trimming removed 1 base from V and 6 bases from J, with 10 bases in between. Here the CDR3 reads CASSLDRSTEQYF. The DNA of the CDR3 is TGTGCCAGCAGCTTAGACAGATCAACCGAGCAGTACTTC.

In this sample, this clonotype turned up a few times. CDR3 bases: TGTGCCAGCAGCTTAGCGGGGTGGACCCGGGGAGATACGCAGTATTTT. It codes for CASSLAGWTRGDTQYF. The chain joins TRBV7-2 to TRBJ2-3, with D possibly being TRBD2 (5 bases). CDR1 SGHTA and CDR2 FQGNSA come from the germline V gene. Between the trimmed V and J ends, which lost 0 bases and 5 bases, there was a span of 15 bases. The CDR3 has 16 residues.

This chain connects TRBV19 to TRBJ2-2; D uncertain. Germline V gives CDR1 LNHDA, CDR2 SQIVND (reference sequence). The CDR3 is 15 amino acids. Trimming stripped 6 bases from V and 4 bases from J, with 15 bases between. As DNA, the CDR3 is TGTGCCAGTAGGCGGACGGTAGGGTTCACCGGGGAGCTGTTTTTT. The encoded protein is CASRRTVGFTGELFF.